This T cell receptor (beta chain) was found in a study of blood T cell repertoires in COVID-19 (dated by TCRdb to between 2020 and 2021). In terms of the full investigation: The collaborator samples originated in the United States, Italy and Spain and spanned the acute and convalescent phases of COVID-19. The prospective study material was composed of cDNA or gDNA derived from T cells, B-cell-depleted T cells, or PBMCs. Deeply sampled blood TCRbeta repertoires from subjects exposed to, actively infected with, or recovered from COVID-19 were included in the dataset. The repertoires were made available in a free public database intended to serve as a resource for research on the immune response to SARS-CoV-2. The samples were drawn from two sources: the first 160 participants of the ongoing ImmuneRACE study, and fewer than 1,500 subjects contributed by 6 global collaborators. A de-identified subject ID, COVID-19 status, age in years and sex were almost always included in the sample metadata. Where HLA class I and class II types were available, the types were taken from metadata supplied by the sample provider, not from assay-based typing. What the authors observed across the whole study: The quantity of clinical and demographic metadata differed by source and by participant and was supplied without curation.

After removal of 2 bases from V and 7 bases from J, the junction retains 3 bases not matched to a gene. From the germline V gene, CDR1 is SGHDT and CDR2 is YYEEEE. From the cysteine up to the phenylalanine, the CDR3 has a length of 14 residues. Here the CDR3 DNA is all that survives: 42 bases in frame from base 1. The collaborating institutions used their own protocols to collect whole blood in K2EDTA tubes. For TCRbeta analysis, collaborators shipped samples as frozen whole blood, isolated PBMCs, or DNA extracted from either of those sample types. TCRbeta CDR3 regions were amplified from genomic DNA using the immunoSEQ Assay, a bias-controlled multiplex PCR. Per the authors' processing: Within the assay, amplification of reference gene primers was used to estimate how many nucleated cells each sample contained. To quantify the absolute abundance of each unique TCRbeta CDR3 rearrangement, sequence reads were collapsed and filtered. For each sample, productive Simpson clonality was calculated as the square root of Simpson's diversity index over productive rearrangements. The clones in this table, taken by TCRdb from immuneACCESS, are in-frame only. Not every clone is retained; where verified, under half of the shortfall comes from an unresolved V gene, and the cause of the rest is unknown. For V, J and clone size, that table is used; D and trimming come from the DNA. For this sample the table gives approximately 130,000 clones, of which about 80% were detected only once. The top ten hold approximately 11% of the sample.

This clone has only one observation. The antigen it binds to is not known. Base quality data are lacking; no much larger clone is found one base away. Sequencing was carried out using peripheral blood. Here the chain combines TRBV5-6 and TRBJ1-6, with 7 central nucleotides matching TRBD1. The clonotype originates from a human donor in a cohort sampled during active COVID-19. The CDR3 sequence is CASSFRGRNSPLHF. The nucleotide sequence is TGTGCCAGCAGCTTTAGGGGGCGGAATTCACCCCTCCACTTT. Reference TRBV5-6 and TRBJ1-6 genes cover what lies past the CDR3, so the full variable domain is DAGVTQSPTHLIKTRGQQVTLRCSPKSGHDTVSWYQQALGQGPQFIFQYYEEEERQRGNFPDRFSGHQFPNYSSELNVNALLLGDSALYLCASSFRGRNSPLHFGNGTRLTVT.